Below are 27 T cell receptor beta chains sequenced from a single sample in a study of blood T cells in healthy people across ages. A second PCR, run for about 6 to 11 cycles, used a sample-barcoded 5' primer plus a J-beta primer mix. TCRdb itself ran the 5' RACE reads through MiXCR, one entry per CDR3 protein. The table records hundreds of thousands of distinct CDR3 sequences, roughly three fifths of them present only once. What was sequenced was blood. These receptors were collected from a man between 60 and 75 years old in good health.

In this sample, this clonotype turned up a few times. V and J are TRBV5-6 and TRBJ2-6, with 8 bases lining up with TRBD1. V lost 0 bases to trimming and J lost 3 bases; unmatched junction nucleotides: 5. The CDR3 runs 17 residues. Per the germline V gene, CDR1 is SGHDT and CDR2 is YYEEEE. The CDR3 nucleotides are TGTGCCAGCAGCTTGGATCAGGGGGCGTATGGGGCCAACGTCCTGACTTTC. Protein: CASSLDQGAYGANVLTF.

This rearrangement joins TRBV20-1 to TRBJ1-2; a possible D gene is TRBD1 (5 bases). Germline V lookup: CDR1 DFQATT, CDR2 SNEGSKA (reference sequence). V lost 6 bases and J 5 bases, leaving 19 bases between the germline ends. The CDR3 contains 14 residues. The chain's CDR3 is CSASAGTATYGYTF. DNA for the CDR3: TGCAGTGCCTCGGCCGGGACCGCGACATATGGCTACACCTTC.

The rearrangement joins TRBV25-1 to TRBJ1-2, with TRBD1 matching 7 bases. Germline-derived CDR1 and CDR2 are MGHDK and SYGVNS. J lost 6 bases, V lost 3 bases, and 7 bases had no gene match. The CDR3 sequence is 14 residues long. CDR3 nucleotide sequence: TGTGCCAGCAGTGACAGGGGGGGAGACCATGGCTACACCTTC. Translating gives CASSDRGGDHGYTF.

V usage is TRBV5-8 and J usage is TRBJ2-1; 8 nucleotides match TRBD1. The assigned J gene may be wrong: the sequence end matches TRBJ2-7 better. The CDR3 runs to 18 residues. Germline loops: CDR1 SGHTS, CDR2 YDEGEE. As DNA, the CDR3 is TGTGCCAGCAGCTCCGGGACAGGTCACATCAAAGGGGACAATGAGCAGTACTTC. It encodes CASSSGTGHIKGDNEQYF.

CDR3 sequence: CASSHPRGGRAQETQYF. DNA of the CDR3: TGCGCCAGCAGCCATCCTCGGGGGGGAAGGGCACAAGAGACCCAGTACTTC. V usage is TRBV4-1 and J usage is TRBJ2-5; 8 bases match TRBD2. Unmatched junction bases numbered 11, after V lost 3 bases and J lost 2 bases. The CDR3 is made up of 17 amino acids. The V gene's germline CDR1 is MGHRA and CDR2 YSYEKL.

The rearrangement joins TRBV29-1 to TRBJ2-5; 9 bases fit TRBD1. CDR1 and CDR2 (germline): SQVTM, ANQGSEA. Losses at the gene ends were 7 bases for V and 5 bases for J; bases not matched to a gene: 8. This CDR3 region has 13 residues. DNA for the CDR3: TGCAGCGGGAGACAGGGGGTTGGGGAGACCCAGTACTTC. Its protein is CSGRQGVGETQYF.

The chain has TRBV6-6 and TRBJ1-6; D uncertain. Trimming shortened V by 8 bases and J by 5 bases, and 13 bases separated the two germline ends. CDR1 and CDR2 (germline): MNHNY, SVGAGI (reference sequence). The CDR3 sequence is 14 residues long. The CDR3 here is CASSLGVDNSPLHF. In DNA, the CDR3 is TGTGCCAGCTCATTAGGCGTGGATAATTCACCCCTCCACTTT.

The genes are TRBV6-1 and TRBJ2-3, with D hard to call. V lost 0 bases, J lost 7 bases, and 14 bases lay in between. The CDR3 has 15 residues. CDR1 MNHNS and CDR2 SASEGT come from the germline V gene. The CDR3 loop is CASSEAGLEIYTQYF. CDR3 DNA sequence: TGTGCCAGCAGTGAAGCTGGGTTGGAGATATATACGCAGTATTTT.

The J gene is TRBJ2-1, the V gene TRBV6-5; D might be TRBD2 (6 bases). Trimming removed 2 bases at V and 15 bases at J, with 11 bases between. Per the germline V gene, CDR1 is MNHEY and CDR2 is SVGAGI. The CDR3 covers 11 residues. CDR3 in DNA: TGTGCCAGCAGTTACCAGGGAGGAGTGTTCTTC. Its translation is CASSYQGGVFF.

The chain links TRBV5-1 to TRBJ2-7, with 8 nucleotides matching TRBD1. Germline V gene data show CDR1 as SGHRS and CDR2 as YFSETQ. Trimming removed 0 bases from V and 5 bases from J; junction bases left unmatched: 7. The CDR3 is made up of 15 amino acids. In DNA form, the CDR3 reads TGCGCCAGCAGCTTGGGGACAGGGAGGTTTGACGAGCAGTACTTC. Translated, it gives CASSLGTGRFDEQYF.

The rearrangement uses TRBV4-1 and TRBJ2-3; unclear D gene. V was cut by 4 bases and J by 0 bases, with 11 bases left in between. CDR3 size: 15 residues. Looked up from germline, CDR1 is MGHRA and CDR2 is YSYEKL. The CDR3 region has the DNA TGCGCCAGCAGCCGCCTTGGGGTGAGCACAGATACGCAGTATTTT. Amino acids: CASSRLGVSTDTQYF.

J is TRBJ2-2 and V is TRBV5-1, with 7 bases lining up with TRBD2. V gave up 7 bases and J gave up 8 bases; unmatched junction bases: 8. CDR3 size: 13 residues. Germline V lookup: CDR1 SGHRS, CDR2 YFSETQ. CDR3 sequence: CASLLAERGELFF. CDR3 nucleotide sequence: TGCGCCAGCCTGCTAGCGGAGAGGGGGGAGCTGTTTTTT.

V and J are TRBV19 and TRBJ2-7, with TRBD1 identical over 7 bases. V was clipped by 6 bases and J by 2 bases; unmatched bases: 10. This CDR3 region has 15 residues. The germline V gene has CDR1 LNHDA and CDR2 SQIVND (reference sequence). The CDR3 region is CASSLFKQGPYEQYF. CDR3 DNA: TGTGCCAGTAGCCTCTTTAAACAGGGGCCCTACGAGCAGTACTTC.

V gene TRBV5-1 combines with J gene TRBJ2-1, with TRBD2 identical over 8 bases. CDR3 length: 15 residues. Germline trimming cut 0 bases from V and 6 bases from J; bases unmatched to any gene: 5. In germline, CDR1 is SGHRS, CDR2 YFSETQ. CDR3 sequence reads: CASSLEAGDRNEQFF. CDR3 in DNA: TGCGCCAGCAGCTTGGAAGCGGGGGATCGCAATGAGCAGTTCTTC.

This sequence joins TRBV9 and TRBJ1-2, with D perhaps TRBD1 (6 bases). The V gene lost 4 bases and the J gene lost 4 bases, with 14 bases spanning the gap. The CDR3 has 14 residues. Germline V CDR1 and CDR2: SGDLS, YYNGEE. CDR3 nucleotide sequence: TGTGCCAGCAGCACTGCGACAGGATTCTATGGCTACACCTTC. This sequence encodes CASSTATGFYGYTF.

CDR3 in amino acids: CSARGGQGYVEQFF. The DNA of the CDR3 is TGCAGTGCTAGGGGGGGACAGGGATATGTTGAGCAGTTCTTC. This rearrangement joins TRBV20-1 to TRBJ2-1; 9 positions agree with TRBD1. This CDR3 contains 14 residues. V gave up 3 bases and J gave up 9 bases; unmatched junction bases: 9. CDR1 and CDR2 from the germline V gene are DFQATT and SNEGSKA (reference sequence).

V is TRBV24-1 and J is TRBJ2-3; D remains unclear. With 9 bases removed from V and 5 bases from J, the gap between germline ends came to 8 bases. The CDR3 sequence is 11 residues long. Germline CDR1 is KGHDR and CDR2 is SFDVKD. The chain's CDR3 is CATGQLDTQYF. In DNA form, the CDR3 reads TGTGCCACCGGGCAGTTAGATACGCAGTATTTT.

The gene calls are TRBV12-3 or TRBV12-4 and TRBJ1-2; 10 nucleotides match TRBD1. With V trimmed by 4 bases and J by 2 bases, 1 base remained unmatched. This CDR3 contains 14 residues. As DNA, the CDR3 is TGTGCCAGCAGTTGGACAGGGGGGAACTATGGCTACACCTTC. This codes for CASSWTGGNYGYTF.

This chain's CDR3 is CATSDAGTSANEQFF. The CDR3 coding sequence is TGTGCCACCAGTGATGCCGGGACTAGCGCCAATGAGCAGTTCTTC. The V gene is TRBV24-1, the J gene TRBJ2-1; 10 bases agree with TRBD2. V gave up 3 bases and J gave up 6 bases; unmatched junction bases: 4. The germline V gene encodes CDR1 KGHDR and CDR2 SFDVKD. CDR3 length equals 15 residues.

This clonotype was recorded once. V and J are TRBV2 and TRBJ1-1; no reliable D call. This CDR3 contains 12 residues. Germline-derived CDR1 and CDR2 are SNHLY and FYNNEI. Trimming cost V 4 bases and J 6 bases, with 9 bases left between them. The CDR3 here is CASSAAYAEAFF. CDR3 nucleotide sequence: TGTGCCAGCAGTGCGGCCTACGCTGAAGCTTTCTTT.

This chain connects TRBV29-1 to TRBJ2-1; the D gene could be TRBD1 or TRBD2 (6 bases each). V shed 5 bases and J shed 10 bases, with 15 bases lying between them. CDR3 length: 12 amino acids. From germline, CDR1 is SQVTM and CDR2 ANQGSEA. The chain's CDR3 is CSVRRGGQEQFF. The CDR3 coding sequence is TGCAGCGTTAGGAGAGGGGGGCAGGAGCAGTTCTTC.

A few counts support this clonotype. The J gene is TRBJ2-3, the V gene TRBV6-5; D may match TRBD1 or TRBD2 (6 bases each). Germline V lookup: CDR1 MNHEY, CDR2 SVGAGI. The V gene lost 5 bases and the J gene lost 6 bases, with 15 bases spanning the gap. CDR3 size: 14 residues. CDR3 bases: TGTGCCAGCAGTGACAAGGGGGGCGCGGATACGCAGTATTTT. Its translation is CASSDKGGADTQYF.

This clonotype was recorded at least ten times. V and J are TRBV4-1 and TRBJ2-7; D uncertain. Germline V gene sequence: CDR1 MGHRA, CDR2 YSYEKL. V was cut by 2 bases and J by 4 bases, with 18 bases left in between. This CDR3 is 16 amino acids long. The DNA for the CDR3 is TGCGCCAGCAGCCAAAGCCCTGCAGCAAACGTGTACGAGCAGTACTTC. Residues: CASSQSPAANVYEQYF.

This clonotype turned up a few times. V and J are TRBV13 and TRBJ2-7, with a weak D call TRBD2 (5 bases). Germline loops: CDR1 PRHDT, CDR2 FYEKMQ (reference sequence). The CDR3 runs to 16 residues. The V gene lost 1 base and the J gene lost 2 bases, with 15 bases spanning the gap. CDR3 DNA sequence: TGTGCCAGCAGCTTAGCGAATACCGGAGGCCCCTACGAGCAGTACTTC. It is translated as CASSLANTGGPYEQYF.

This clonotype has a handful of counts. The V and J genes are TRBV6-6 and TRBJ1-6; TRBD1 aligns across 7 bases. CDR3 size: 13 residues. The germline V gene encodes CDR1 MNHNY and CDR2 SVGAGI (reference sequence). Losses at the gene ends were 7 bases for V and 6 bases for J; bases not matched to a gene: 3. This CDR3 is CASIRQGNSPLHF. The CDR3 nucleotides read TGTGCCAGCATCAGACAGGGTAATTCACCCCTCCACTTT.

V is TRBV7-9 and J is TRBJ2-5, with 13 bases matching TRBD2. CDR1 is SEHNR, CDR2 FQNEAQ, per germline (reference sequence). CDR3 size: 16 residues. V dropped 3 bases and J dropped 2; count of bases not matched to a gene: 3. CDR3 in amino acids: CASSFPGLAGQETQYF. The CDR3, as DNA: TGTGCCAGCAGCTTCCCGGGACTAGCGGGACAAGAGACCCAGTACTTC.

This clonotype has a count of ten or more. The J gene is TRBJ1-2, the V gene TRBV6-1; no firm D call. The V end lost 5 bases, the J end lost 4 bases, and 11 bases lay between the germline ends. Germline assignment: CDR1 MNHNS and CDR2 SASEGT. CDR3 length: 13 residues. This CDR3 reads CASSNTKSYGYTF. CDR3 in DNA: TGTGCCAGCAGTAATACCAAGAGCTATGGCTACACCTTC.